This T cell receptor (beta chain) appears in the sequencing data of a study of shared clonotypes between healthy human individuals. About this clone: The antigen is unknown.

CDR1 MNHEY and CDR2 SVGAGI come from the germline V gene. V lost 2 bases and J lost 6, with 13 bases in between. This CDR3 has 14 amino acids. Overall study results and limits: Naive subsets generally had larger estimated richness than memory subsets. A reduction in generation probabilities was seen for non-shared clonotypes relative to those shared by all four donors.

It was CD45RO-negative cells, positively selected for CCR7, that made up naive CD8 cells, with terminally differentiated effector memory CD45RA+ cells excluded. TCRdb keeps only in-frame clones here, not all; method: immunoSEQ multiplex PCR. The top ten hold about 1.8% of the sample, which has about 2,200,000 clones, just over 90% seen once. Source material: naive CD8+ T cells from PBMCs. The receptor was derived from a man aged 18 to 30 in good health. Some clones in this sample may be carry-over from other donors' samples. V gene TRBV6-5 combines with J gene TRBJ1-1, with a weak D call TRBD1 (6 bases). The CDR3 loop reads CASSYGRGFPEAFF. The CDR3 nucleotides are TGTGCCAGCAGTTACGGCAGGGGCTTTCCTGAAGCTTTCTTT.